These 30 T cell receptor beta chains were all obtained from the same sample, sequenced in a study of Tregs in tolerant kidney transplant recipients. Here immunoSEQ multiplex PCR was the method, and the copy in TCRdb shows in-frame clones only, minus some. The sample records about 68,000 clones, around 83% being singletons. Sequencing input: CD4+ T cells from blood. All receptors come from a human donor in good health.

The V call is TRBV10-3, the J call TRBJ2-1; D is possibly TRBD2 (5 bases). The CDR3 runs to 19 residues. Germline CDR1 and CDR2: ENHRY and SYGVKD. V lost 5 bases to trimming and J lost 3 bases, with 26 bases between them. As DNA, the CDR3 is TGTGCCATCAGTTTAACGGGATTCATCAGATATCAAATCTACAATGAGCAGTTCTTC. Its translation is CAISLTGFIRYQIYNEQFF.

The rearrangement uses TRBV7-9 and TRBJ2-7; D is ambiguous. Trimming stripped 4 bases from V and 2 bases from J, with 12 bases between. The germline V gene encodes CDR1 SEHNR and CDR2 FQNEAQ (reference sequence). The CDR3 consists of 14 residues. Written as DNA, the CDR3 is TGTGCCAGCAGCTCCACCCCGCGTACCTACGAGCAGTACTTC. Protein product: CASSSTPRTYEQYF. The variable domain in full, with the rest retrieved from reference TRBV7-9 and TRBJ2-7, is DTGVSQNPRHKITKRGQNVTFRCDPISEHNRLYWYRQTLGQGPEFLTYFQNEAQLEKSRLLSDRFSAERPKGSFSTLEIQRTEQGDSAMYLCASSSTPRTYEQYFGPGTRLTVT.

The chain uses TRBV15 and TRBJ1-4; 8 nucleotides line up with TRBD1. Germline CDR1 and CDR2: LNHNV and YYDKDF (reference sequence). V lost 5 bases to trimming and J lost 7 bases; unmatched junction nucleotides: 6. This CDR3 spans 14 amino acids. As DNA, the CDR3 is TGTGCCACCAGCTTAGGCGGGACAGGTGAAAAACTGTTTTTT. This encodes CATSLGGTGEKLFF. The variable domain in full, completed from reference TRBV15 and TRBJ1-4, reads DAMVIQNPRYQVTQFGKPVTLSCSQTLNHNVMYWYQQKSSQAPKLLFHYYDKDFNNEADTPDNFQSRRPNTSFCFLDIRSPGLGDTAMYLCATSLGGTGEKLFFGSGTQLSVL.

V is TRBV7-9 and J is TRBJ2-3; D ambiguous. The germline gives CDR1 SEHNR, CDR2 FQNEAQ (reference sequence). CDR3 length: 16 residues. V lost 5 bases and J 4 bases, leaving 19 bases between the germline ends. The CDR3 here is CASSPASPALADTQYF. CDR3 in DNA: TGTGCCAGCAGCCCGGCCAGCCCGGCACTCGCAGATACGCAGTATTTT.

This chain uses TRBV18 with TRBJ2-5; either TRBD1 or TRBD2 may fit D (5 bases each). Germline CDR1 and CDR2: KGHSH and LQKENI. V shed 4 bases and J shed 1 base, with 10 bases lying between them. The CDR3 runs to 14 residues. The CDR3 DNA reads TGTGCCAGCTCACAGGGACCGAGCCAAGAGACCCAGTACTTC. Its translation is CASSQGPSQETQYF.

At least ten counts were recorded for this clone. J is TRBJ1-4 and V is TRBV6-6; 7 bases fit TRBD1. The germline CDR1 and CDR2 sequences are MNHNY and SVGAGI (reference sequence). V lost 5 bases to trimming and J lost 8 bases; unmatched junction nucleotides: 5. The CDR3 is made up of 13 amino acids. CDR3 in DNA: TGTGCCAGCAGTCCCCAGGGGGGAGAAAAACTGTTTTTT. Translating gives CASSPQGGEKLFF.

This clone was observed a handful of times. The chain carries TRBV19 and TRBJ2-5, with D tentatively TRBD2 (6 bases). Germline V gives CDR1 LNHDA, CDR2 SQIVND (reference sequence). V dropped 7 bases and J dropped 1 base, with 13 bases sitting between them. This CDR3 comprises 14 residues. CDR3 DNA: TGTGCCAGTAATTCCGGAGGGTCCCAAGAGACCCAGTACTTC. Translation gives CASNSGGSQETQYF.

The J gene is TRBJ2-7, the V gene TRBV14; D not resolved. Looked up from germline, CDR1 is SGHDN and CDR2 is FVKESK. Trimming cost V 4 bases and J 3 bases, with 13 bases left between them. There are 14 residues in the CDR3. CDR3 nucleotide sequence: TGTGCCAGCAGCCTCGGCCTGGGTTTCTACGAGCAGTACTTC. It translates to CASSLGLGFYEQYF.

The chain combines TRBV7-9 with TRBJ1-1; no clear D. Germline V gene data show CDR1 as SEHNR and CDR2 as FQNEAQ (reference sequence). CDR3 size: 13 residues. V lost 4 bases and J lost 4, with 10 bases in between. This chain's CDR3 is CASSSQAGTEAFF. Here the CDR3 DNA reads TGTGCCAGCAGCTCCCAGGCGGGCACTGAAGCTTTCTTT.

The rearrangement links TRBV6-5 to TRBJ1-2; TRBD1 matches 11 bases. V was pared by 6 bases and J by 7 bases, with 7 bases of the junction left unmatched. This CDR3 comprises 14 residues. Germline CDR1 and CDR2: MNHEY and SVGAGI. The CDR3 sequence is CASSSGQGASGYTF. CDR3 sequence (DNA): TGTGCCAGCAGCTCCGGACAGGGGGCGTCTGGCTACACCTTC.

The chain couples TRBV11-3 to TRBJ1-1; TRBD1 agrees at 8 bases. CDR3 length equals 15 residues. With 5 bases clipped from V and 1 base from J, the junction kept 6 bases outside the gene matches. Germline V gene lookup returns CDR1 SGHNT and CDR2 YENEEA. CDR3 DNA sequence: TGTGCCAGCAGCACCCCCGGGACAGGGAACACTGAAGCTTTCTTT. It specifies CASSTPGTGNTEAFF.

The chain is built from TRBV6-5 and TRBJ1-3; D ambiguous. Germline-derived CDR1 and CDR2 are MNHEY and SVGAGI. Trimming pared 5 bases from V and 0 bases from J, leaving 5 bases between. The CDR3 contains 13 residues. This CDR3 is CASSPVSGNTIYF. The CDR3 coding sequence is TGTGCCAGCAGTCCGGTCTCTGGAAACACCATATATTTT.

The V and J genes are TRBV6-1 and TRBJ2-7; 8 positions match TRBD2. This CDR3 is built from 15 residues. V lost 5 bases to trimming and J lost 2 bases; unmatched junction nucleotides: 8. Germline values: CDR1 MNHNS, CDR2 SASEGT. The CDR3 protein is CASSPTERGTYEQYF. The DNA of the CDR3 is TGTGCCAGCAGTCCTACCGAGCGGGGGACCTACGAGCAGTACTTC.

The rearrangement links TRBV7-7 to TRBJ2-1, with D maybe TRBD1 (6 bases). Germline V gene lookup returns CDR1 SSHAT and CDR2 FNYEAQ (reference sequence). V was clipped by 4 bases and J by 5 bases, with 9 bases between them. This CDR3 spans 13 amino acids. The CDR3 coding sequence is TGTGCCAGCAGCTCCGGACAGAACAATGAGCAGTTCTTC. Encoded protein: CASSSGQNNEQFF.

In this sample, this clone turned up a few times. V and J are TRBV2 and TRBJ1-1; no firm D call. The CDR3 totals 13 residues. V lost 3 bases to trimming and J lost 1 base, with 6 bases between them. From germline, CDR1 is SNHLY and CDR2 FYNNEI. The CDR3 DNA follows: TGTGCCAGCAGTGAGCGGGGGAACACTGAAGCTTTCTTT. Translation gives CASSERGNTEAFF.

This clone showed up just a few times. The rearrangement joins TRBV27 to TRBJ1-1; 7 bases fit TRBD1. The length of the CDR3 is 14 residues. Germline assignment: CDR1 MNHEY and CDR2 SMNVEV (reference sequence). The V gene end was trimmed by 8 bases and the J gene end by 3 bases; junction bases not matched to a gene: 9. CDR3 sequence reads: CASRFRGGDTEAFF. Written as DNA, the CDR3 is TGTGCCAGCCGATTCAGGGGGGGGGACACTGAAGCTTTCTTT.

The J gene is TRBJ2-3, the V gene TRBV6-6; the D gene could be TRBD1 or TRBD2 (6 bases each). The CDR3 contains 15 residues. The ends were cut back, 11 bases at V and 3 bases at J, with 21 bases in the middle. Germline loops: CDR1 MNHNY, CDR2 SVGAGI (reference sequence). The CDR3 region is CAARMGGRRTDTQYF. Here the CDR3 DNA reads TGTGCCGCCCGAATGGGGGGCAGGCGGACAGATACGCAGTATTTT.

This clone was seen a few times. The V and J genes are TRBV9 and TRBJ2-1; 10 nucleotides match TRBD2. Germline V CDR1 and CDR2: SGDLS, YYNGEE. This CDR3 region has 16 residues. Trimming took 4 bases from V and 12 from J; bases not matched to a gene: 16. The CDR3 reads CASSPTNLAGAQGQFF. DNA of the CDR3: TGTGCCAGCAGCCCTACGAATCTAGCGGGAGCCCAGGGGCAGTTCTTC.

The chain has TRBV30 and TRBJ1-6; D gene ambiguous. V lost 1 base, J lost 10 bases, and 17 bases lay in between. The CDR3 consists of 15 residues. Germline CDR1 reads GTSNPN; CDR2 reads SVGIG (reference sequence). CDR3 amino acids: CAWSGMGRVGSPLHF. The DNA for the CDR3 is TGTGCCTGGAGTGGCATGGGCCGGGTTGGATCACCCCTCCACTTT.

The V and J genes are TRBV28 and TRBJ1-5; 11 nucleotides align to TRBD1. After removal of 4 bases from V and 7 bases from J, the junction contained 9 bases not matched to a gene. The CDR3 contains 16 residues. The V gene's germline CDR1 is MDHEN and CDR2 SYDVKM. This chain's CDR3 is CASSSLRTGGRQPQHF. Here the CDR3 DNA reads TGTGCCAGCAGTTCTTTGAGGACAGGGGGCCGGCAGCCCCAGCATTTT.

The chain uses TRBV21-1 and TRBJ1-1; TRBD1, the table's D call, was not compared with the DNA. TRBV21-1 is termed a pseudogene. This CDR3 has 15 residues. The CDR3 nucleotides are TGTGCCAGCAGCAAAGGGGCAGGGCCGAGGACTGAAGCTTTCTTT. Translated: CASSKGAGPRTEAFF.

The chain links TRBV7-3 to TRBJ2-3, with 8 bases that match TRBD2. The length of the CDR3 is 14 residues. In germline, CDR1 is SGHTA, CDR2 FQGTGA. V shed 7 bases, J shed 5 bases, and the junction held 8 bases outside the gene matches. The CDR3 sequence is CASTLGGGGDTQYF. The CDR3 region has the DNA TGTGCCAGCACCCTCGGGGGGGGAGGAGATACGCAGTATTTT.

The rearrangement uses TRBV20-1 and TRBJ2-5; no clear D gene. This CDR3 region has 11 residues. Trimming left V 3 bases short and J 6 bases short, with 8 bases between. Germline values: CDR1 DFQATT, CDR2 SNEGSKA (reference sequence). In DNA form, the CDR3 reads TGCAGTGCTAGGCTTGGAAAGACCCAGTACTTC. Residues: CSARLGKTQYF.

The V gene is TRBV29-1, the J gene TRBJ2-1; possible D gene TRBD1, 6 bases. The CDR3 has 15 residues. V was clipped by 6 bases and J by 4 bases, with 19 bases between them. The germline CDR1 and CDR2 sequences are SQVTM and ANQGSEA. CDR3 sequence: CSVPRGSGEYNEQFF. In nucleotides, the CDR3 is TGCAGCGTGCCCAGGGGATCAGGGGAATACAATGAGCAGTTCTTC.

The genes are TRBV5-4 and TRBJ2-1; 11 bases line up with TRBD2. Unmatched junction bases numbered 4, after V lost 3 bases and J lost 5 bases. The CDR3 loop spans 15 amino acids. Germline V CDR1 and CDR2: SGHNT, YYREEE (reference sequence). The CDR3 spells CASSSTSGAHNEQFF. The CDR3 DNA follows: TGTGCCAGCAGCTCGACTAGCGGGGCCCACAATGAGCAGTTCTTC.

The V gene is TRBV11-2, the J gene TRBJ1-3, with D maybe TRBD1 (5 bases). This CDR3 is built from 14 residues. Trimming cost V 3 bases and J 2 bases, with 8 bases left between them. Germline assignment: CDR1 SGHAT and CDR2 FQNNGV. This CDR3 is CASSLRGTGNTIYF. The CDR3 nucleotides are TGTGCCAGCAGCTTGCGGGGGACTGGAAACACCATATATTTT.

The V gene is TRBV7-2, the J gene TRBJ2-5, with D perhaps matching TRBD1 (6 bases). Looked up from germline, CDR1 is SGHTA and CDR2 is FQGNSA. Trimming shortened V by 5 bases and J by 3 bases, and 13 bases separated the two germline ends. The CDR3 has 14 amino acids. CDR3: CASSEQGTEETQYF. CDR3 DNA: TGTGCCAGCAGCGAACAGGGAACGGAAGAGACCCAGTACTTC.

V gene TRBV7-3 combines with J gene TRBJ2-7; D is unresolved. Per the germline V gene, CDR1 is SGHTA and CDR2 is FQGTGA. Trimming stripped 5 bases from V and 2 bases from J, with 4 bases between. This CDR3 is 11 amino acids long. The CDR3 region is CASSPTYEQYF. Written as DNA, the CDR3 is TGTGCCAGCAGCCCGACCTACGAGCAGTACTTC. The full variable domain, completed using reference TRBV7-3 and TRBJ2-7, is GAGVSQTPSNKVTEKGKYVELRCDPISGHTALYWYRQSLGQGPEFLIYFQGTGAADDSGLPNDRFFAVRPEGSVSTLKIQRTERGDSAVYLCASSPTYEQYFGPGTRLTVT.

This chain connects TRBV27 to TRBJ1-5; 8 bases fit TRBD1. Germline V gene data show CDR1 as MNHEY and CDR2 as SMNVEV (reference sequence). V gave up 6 bases and J gave up 1 base; unmatched junction bases: 5. The CDR3 loop spans 15 amino acids. This chain's CDR3 is CASRNQGASNQPQHF. The CDR3 region has the DNA TGTGCCAGCAGGAATCAGGGGGCGAGCAATCAGCCCCAGCATTTT.

The gene calls are TRBV7-7 and TRBJ2-3; 8 nucleotides line up with TRBD2. V trimming: 2 bases; J trimming: 0 bases; junction bases outside the gene matches: 1. The CDR3 is made up of 15 amino acids. Germline values: CDR1 SSHAT, CDR2 FNYEAQ (reference sequence). DNA of the CDR3: TGTGCCAGCAGCTTACGCGGGGGGAGCACAGATACGCAGTATTTT. It yields the protein CASSLRGGSTDTQYF.